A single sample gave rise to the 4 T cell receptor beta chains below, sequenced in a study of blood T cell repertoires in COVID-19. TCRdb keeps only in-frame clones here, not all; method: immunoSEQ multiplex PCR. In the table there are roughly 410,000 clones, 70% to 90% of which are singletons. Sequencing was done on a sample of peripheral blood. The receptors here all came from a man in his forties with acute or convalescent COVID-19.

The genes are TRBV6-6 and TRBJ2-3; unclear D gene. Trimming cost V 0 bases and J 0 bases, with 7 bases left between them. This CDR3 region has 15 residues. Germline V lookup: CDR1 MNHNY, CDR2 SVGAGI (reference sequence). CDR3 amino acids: CASSYSQYSTDTQYF. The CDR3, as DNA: TGTGCCAGCAGTTACTCCCAGTATAGCACAGATACGCAGTATTTT.

The CDR3 bases are TGTGCCAGCAGCCAAGGGGAGTCGGCTAGCGGGGGACGTAGCTCCTACAATGAGCAGTTCTTC. Translating it yields CASSQGESASGGRSSYNEQFF. The rearrangement uses TRBV3-1 (or the pseudogene TRBV3-2) and TRBJ2-1; 10 bases line up with TRBD2. Looked up from germline, CDR1 is LGHDT and CDR2 is YNNKEL (reference sequence). The CDR3 is 21 amino acids. J was trimmed by 0 bases and V by 1 base; bases with no gene match: 15.

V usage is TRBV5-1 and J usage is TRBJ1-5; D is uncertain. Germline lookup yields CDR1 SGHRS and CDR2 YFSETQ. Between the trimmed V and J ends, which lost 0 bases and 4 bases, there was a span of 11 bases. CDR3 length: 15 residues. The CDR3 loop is CASSLGSEENQPQHF. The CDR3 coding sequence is TGCGCCAGCAGCTTGGGTTCTGAGGAAAATCAGCCCCAGCATTTT.

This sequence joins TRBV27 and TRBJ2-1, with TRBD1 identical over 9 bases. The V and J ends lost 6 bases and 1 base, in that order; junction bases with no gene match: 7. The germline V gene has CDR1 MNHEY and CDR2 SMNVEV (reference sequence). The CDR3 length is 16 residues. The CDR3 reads CASSPTGGRSYNEQFF. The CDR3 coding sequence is TGTGCCAGCAGCCCAACAGGGGGCAGGTCCTACAATGAGCAGTTCTTC.